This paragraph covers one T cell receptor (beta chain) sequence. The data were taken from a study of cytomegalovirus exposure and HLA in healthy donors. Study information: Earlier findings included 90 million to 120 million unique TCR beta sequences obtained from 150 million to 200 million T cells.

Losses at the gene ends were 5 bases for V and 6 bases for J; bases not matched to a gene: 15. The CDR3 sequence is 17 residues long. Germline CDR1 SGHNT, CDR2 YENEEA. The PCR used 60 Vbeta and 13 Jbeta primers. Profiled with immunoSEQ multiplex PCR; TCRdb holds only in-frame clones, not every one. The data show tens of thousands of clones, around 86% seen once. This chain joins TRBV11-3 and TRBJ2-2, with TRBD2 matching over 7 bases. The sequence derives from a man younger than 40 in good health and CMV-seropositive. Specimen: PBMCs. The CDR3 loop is CASSPARGENSPGELFF. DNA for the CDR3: TGTGCCAGCAGCCCAGCTCGGGGGGAGAATTCCCCCGGGGAGCTGTTTTTT.